This TCR beta chain emerged from a study of brain T cells in children with intractable seizures. Assay: immunoSEQ multiplex PCR; the TCRdb copy retains only in-frame clones and omits some. The profile covers just over 5,000 clones, with 92% appearing a single time and nearly 2% taken by the ten largest. The sequenced cases were selected for having the highest brain T cell transcript signatures. Pre-surgery treatment included at least one anti-epileptic drug. The receptor was isolated from a boy under two years old with focal cortical dysplasia and intractable seizures. Material: resected brain tissue, obtained at surgery.

CDR3 in DNA: TGTGCCAGCAGCTTAGTACGGGAGGGCGGGTACGAGCAGTACTTC. Amino acid sequence: CASSLVREGGYEQYF. The J gene is TRBJ2-7, the V gene TRBV7-2; 8 nucleotides agree with TRBD2. The trim removed 1 base at V and 4 bases at J, leaving 6 bases unmatched. Per the germline V gene, CDR1 is SGHTA and CDR2 is FQGNSA. This CDR3 has 15 residues.